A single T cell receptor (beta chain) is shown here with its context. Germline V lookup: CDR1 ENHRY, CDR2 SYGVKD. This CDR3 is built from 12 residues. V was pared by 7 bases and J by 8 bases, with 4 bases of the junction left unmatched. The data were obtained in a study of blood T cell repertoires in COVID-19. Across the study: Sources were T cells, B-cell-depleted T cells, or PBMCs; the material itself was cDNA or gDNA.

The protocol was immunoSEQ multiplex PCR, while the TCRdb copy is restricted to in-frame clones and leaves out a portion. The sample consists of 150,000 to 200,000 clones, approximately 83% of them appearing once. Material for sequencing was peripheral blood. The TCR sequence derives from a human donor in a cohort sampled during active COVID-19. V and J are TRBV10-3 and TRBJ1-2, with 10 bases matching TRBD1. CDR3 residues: CAIKGTGEGYTF. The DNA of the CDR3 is TGTGCCATCAAAGGGACAGGGGAAGGCTACACCTTC.